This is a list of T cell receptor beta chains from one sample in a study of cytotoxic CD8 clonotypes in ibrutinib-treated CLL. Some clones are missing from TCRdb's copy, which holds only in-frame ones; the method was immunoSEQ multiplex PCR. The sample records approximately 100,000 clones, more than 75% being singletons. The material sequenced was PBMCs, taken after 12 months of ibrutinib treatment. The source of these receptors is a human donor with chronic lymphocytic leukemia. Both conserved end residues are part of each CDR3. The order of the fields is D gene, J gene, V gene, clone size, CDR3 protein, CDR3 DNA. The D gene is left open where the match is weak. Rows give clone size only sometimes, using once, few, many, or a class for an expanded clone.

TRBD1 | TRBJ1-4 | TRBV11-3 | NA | CASTRQGTNEKLFF | TGTGCCAGCACCCGACAGGGGACTAATGAAAAACTGTTTTTT
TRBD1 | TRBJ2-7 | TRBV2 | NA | CASSGPQDRGYEQYF | TGTGCCAGCAGTGGCCCCCAGGACAGGGGCTACGAGCAGTACTTC
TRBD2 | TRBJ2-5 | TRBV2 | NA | CASSGTSGYQETQYF | TGTGCCAGCAGCGGGACTAGCGGGTATCAAGAGACCCAGTACTTC
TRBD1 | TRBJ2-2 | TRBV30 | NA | CAWRTGGGTGELFF | TGTGCCTGGCGGACAGGGGGAGGCACCGGGGAGCTGTTTTTT
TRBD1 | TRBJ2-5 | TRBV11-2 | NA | CASSQGQVRGETQYF | TGTGCCAGCAGCCAGGGACAGGTTAGGGGGGAGACCCAGTACTTC
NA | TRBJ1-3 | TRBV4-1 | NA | CASSDRTVSGNTIYF | TGCGCCAGCAGTGATCGGACAGTCTCTGGAAACACCATATATTTT
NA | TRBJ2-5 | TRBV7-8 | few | CASSLGVATLKETQYF | TGTGCCAGCAGCTTAGGGGTAGCGACCCTCAAAGAGACCCAGTACTTC
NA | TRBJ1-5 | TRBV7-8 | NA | CASSLWAGELEKPQHF | TGTGCCAGCAGCTTATGGGCAGGGGAGTTGGAGAAGCCCCAGCATTTT
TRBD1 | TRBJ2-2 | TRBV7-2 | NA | CASSLTGGSTGELFF | TGTGCCAGCAGCCTTACAGGGGGGAGCACCGGGGAGCTGTTTTTT
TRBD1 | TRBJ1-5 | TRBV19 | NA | CATVSTGGLNRNQPQHF | TGTGCCACCGTATCGACAGGGGGCCTAAACCGCAATCAGCCCCAGCATTTT
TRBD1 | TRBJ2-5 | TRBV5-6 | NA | CASSLGAGQGLETQYF | TGTGCCAGCAGCTTGGGGGCGGGACAGGGGTTAGAGACCCAGTACTTC
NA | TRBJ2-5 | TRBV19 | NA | CATGVQETQYF | TGTGCCACTGGGGTACAAGAGACCCAGTACTTC
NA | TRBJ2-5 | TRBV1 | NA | CTTRRRGLETQYF | TGCACCACAAGGCGGAGGGGGCTGGAGACCCAGTACTTC
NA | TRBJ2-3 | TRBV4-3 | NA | CASSLRDGTDTQYF | TGCGCCAGCAGCCTGCGGGACGGCACAGATACGCAGTATTTT
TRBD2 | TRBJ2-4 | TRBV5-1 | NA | CASSLLAGGPEIQYF | TGCGCCAGCAGCTTACTAGCGGGGGGACCGGAGATTCAGTACTTC
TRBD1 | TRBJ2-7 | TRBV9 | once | CASSVAPGQVTYEQYF | TGTGCCAGCAGCGTAGCCCCAGGACAGGTTACCTACGAGCAGTACTTC
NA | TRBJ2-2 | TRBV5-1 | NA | CASSLTRTSGAGELFF | TGCGCCAGCAGCTTGACTCGTACTAGTGGGGCCGGGGAGCTGTTTTTT
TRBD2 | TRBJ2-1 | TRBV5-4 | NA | CASSLGGLAGGRQDPFF | TGTGCCAGCAGCTTGGGTGGACTAGCGGGGGGGCGACAGGATCCGTTCTTC
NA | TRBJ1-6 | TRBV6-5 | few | CASRRAGSPLHF | TGTGCCAGCAGGCGGGCTGGTTCACCCCTCCACTTT
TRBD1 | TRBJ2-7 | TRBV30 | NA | CAWSVLNRGAYEQYF | TGTGCCTGGAGTGTACTGAACAGGGGGGCCTACGAGCAGTACTTC
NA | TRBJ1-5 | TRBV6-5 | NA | CASTRCWPQHF | TGTGCCAGCACAAGGTGTTGGCCCCAGCATTTT
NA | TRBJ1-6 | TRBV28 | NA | CASSPPQGMNSPLHF | TGTGCCAGCAGCCCCCCGCAGGGGATGAATTCACCCCTCCACTTT
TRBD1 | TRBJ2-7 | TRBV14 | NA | CASSPFGQGGFLYEQYF | TGTGCCAGCAGCCCCTTCGGACAGGGGGGGTTTTTGTACGAGCAGTACTTC
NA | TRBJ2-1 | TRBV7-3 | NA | CASSRFPGAGEQFF | TGTGCCAGCAGCCGTTTCCCGGGGGCGGGTGAGCAGTTCTTC
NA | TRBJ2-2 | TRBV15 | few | CATSTRRGNTGELFF | TGTGCCACCAGCACCCGGAGGGGGAACACCGGGGAGCTGTTTTTT
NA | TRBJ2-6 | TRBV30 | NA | CASLTRGANVLTF | TGTGCCAGCCTAACTAGAGGGGCCAACGTCCTGACTTTC
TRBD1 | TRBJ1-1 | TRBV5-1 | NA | CASSLHDRGTLSPEAFF | TGCGCCAGCAGCTTGCACGACAGGGGGACCCTGTCTCCTGAAGCTTTCTTT
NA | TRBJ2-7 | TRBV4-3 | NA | CASSQAGLLSSYEQYF | TGCGCCAGCAGCCAAGCGGGACTCTTAAGCTCCTACGAGCAGTACTTC
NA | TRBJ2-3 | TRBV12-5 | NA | CASGLDGGVADTQYF | TGTGCTAGTGGTCTTGACGGAGGGGTAGCAGATACGCAGTATTTT
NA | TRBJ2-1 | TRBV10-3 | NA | CAISEVGYNEQFF | TGTGCCATCAGTGAGGTAGGGTACAATGAGCAGTTCTTC